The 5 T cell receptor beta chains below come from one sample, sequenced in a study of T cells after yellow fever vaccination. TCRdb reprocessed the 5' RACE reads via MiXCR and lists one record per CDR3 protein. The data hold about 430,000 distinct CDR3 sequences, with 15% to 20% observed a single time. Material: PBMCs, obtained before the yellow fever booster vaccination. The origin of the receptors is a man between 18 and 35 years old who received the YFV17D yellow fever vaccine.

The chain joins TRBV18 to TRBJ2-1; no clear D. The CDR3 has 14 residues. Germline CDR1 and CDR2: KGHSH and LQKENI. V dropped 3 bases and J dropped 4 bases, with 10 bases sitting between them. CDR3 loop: CASSPPDGYNEQFF. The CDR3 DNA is TGTGCCAGCTCACCCCCGGACGGGTACAATGAGCAGTTCTTC.

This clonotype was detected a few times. The CDR3 region has the DNA TGTGCCAGCAGCCTTCGGGACAGCTTAACCTACGAGCAGTACTTC. It yields the protein CASSLRDSLTYEQYF. V gene TRBV9 combines with J gene TRBJ2-7; TRBD1 aligns across 7 bases. The CDR3 runs 15 residues. J gave up 2 bases and V 4 bases, and 9 bases lay outside the gene matches. Germline-derived CDR1 and CDR2 are SGDLS and YYNGEE.

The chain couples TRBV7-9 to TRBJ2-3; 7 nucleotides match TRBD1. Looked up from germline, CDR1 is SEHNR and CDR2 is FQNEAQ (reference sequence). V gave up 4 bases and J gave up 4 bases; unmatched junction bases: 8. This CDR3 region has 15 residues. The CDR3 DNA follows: TGTGCCAGCAGCTCTGCGGACAGGTCAGCAGATACGCAGTATTTT. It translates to CASSSADRSADTQYF. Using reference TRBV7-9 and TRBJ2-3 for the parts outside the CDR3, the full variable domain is DTGVSQNPRHKITKRGQNVTFRCDPISEHNRLYWYRQTLGQGPEFLTYFQNEAQLEKSRLLSDRFSAERPKGSFSTLEIQRTEQGDSAMYLCASSSADRSADTQYFGPGTRLTVL.

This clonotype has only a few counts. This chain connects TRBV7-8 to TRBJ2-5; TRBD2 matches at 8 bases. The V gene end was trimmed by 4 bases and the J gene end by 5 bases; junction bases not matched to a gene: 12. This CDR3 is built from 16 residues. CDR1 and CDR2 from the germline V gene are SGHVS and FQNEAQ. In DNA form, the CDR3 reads TGTGCCAGCAGCTGGGAGCCGGGACGCGGGGGGGAGACCCAGTACTTC. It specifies CASSWEPGRGGETQYF. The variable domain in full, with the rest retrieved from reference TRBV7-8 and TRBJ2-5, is GAGVSQSPRYKVAKRGQDVALRCDPISGHVSLFWYQQALGQGPEFLTYFQNEAQLDKSGLPSDRFFAERPEGSVSTLKIQRTQQEDSAVYLCASSWEPGRGGETQYFGPGTRLLVL.

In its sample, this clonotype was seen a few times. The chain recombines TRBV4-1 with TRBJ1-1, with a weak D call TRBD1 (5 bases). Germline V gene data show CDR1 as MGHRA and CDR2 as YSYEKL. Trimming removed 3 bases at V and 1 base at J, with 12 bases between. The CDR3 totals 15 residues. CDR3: CASSHGGTTNTEAFF. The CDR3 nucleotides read TGCGCCAGCAGCCATGGTGGGACGACGAACACTGAAGCTTTCTTT.